Shown below are 22 T cell receptor beta chains from a single sample sequenced in a study of PD-1 blockade in classical Hodgkin lymphoma. Repertoires were generated with immunoSEQ multiplex PCR, while TCRdb's copy carries only in-frame clones and drops some. The sample yields nearly 100,000 clones, 65% to 85% seen once. Brentuximab vedotin exposure varied, and every patient relapsed after autologous stem cell transplantation. The material sequenced was peripheral blood mononuclear cells (PBMCs), taken at baseline. These receptors originate from a human donor with classical Hodgkin lymphoma.

The V gene is TRBV19, the J gene TRBJ2-5; D remains ambiguous. CDR1 and CDR2 from the germline V gene are LNHDA and SQIVND (reference sequence). This CDR3 has 15 residues. V was pared by 6 bases and J by 4 bases, with 18 bases between. The CDR3 DNA follows: TGTGCCAGTAGCGGCCGGTGGCTAGGTGCAGAGACCCAGTACTTC. Translated: CASSGRWLGAETQYF.

The chain links TRBV11-3 to TRBJ2-5; 7 bases agree with TRBD2. The CDR3 totals 14 residues. The germline V gene has CDR1 SGHNT and CDR2 YENEEA. The ends lost 5 bases at V and 3 bases at J; junction bases unmatched: 6. CDR3 coding DNA: TGTGCCAGCAGCCGTAATGGGGGGGAAGAGACCCAGTACTTC. This translates into CASSRNGGEETQYF.

The chain recombines TRBV6-1 with TRBJ2-6, with D possibly matching TRBD1 (6 bases). CDR1 MNHNS and CDR2 SASEGT come from the germline V gene. V lost 4 bases and J 0 bases, leaving 10 bases between the germline ends. The CDR3 totals 16 residues. CDR3: CASSVTGNSGANVLTF. CDR3 nucleotides: TGTGCCAGCAGTGTCACAGGGAACTCTGGGGCCAACGTCCTGACTTTC.

The chain joins TRBV7-3 to TRBJ2-2, with D uncertain. The germline CDR1 and CDR2 sequences are SGHTA and FQGTGA. Trimming took off 0 bases at V and 6 bases at J, with 8 bases between the two ends. This CDR3 spans 14 amino acids. The CDR3 DNA reads TGTGCCAGCAGCTTAACGGGAAACGCCGGGGAGCTGTTTTTT. This translates into CASSLTGNAGELFF.

This chain links TRBV5-1 with TRBJ1-6; 7 bases are a match to TRBD1. V shed 0 bases, J shed 6 bases, and the junction held 9 bases outside the gene matches. The CDR3 contains 17 residues. Looked up from germline, CDR1 is SGHRS and CDR2 is YFSETQ. CDR3 protein: CASSLDLRDSLNSPLHF. As DNA, the CDR3 is TGCGCCAGCAGCTTGGACCTCCGGGACAGCCTTAATTCACCCCTCCACTTT.

This chain uses TRBV7-7 with TRBJ2-5; a possible D gene is TRBD1 (5 bases). Germline CDR1 and CDR2: SSHAT and FNYEAQ (reference sequence). The CDR3 covers 13 residues. V shed 1 base and J shed 2 bases, with 5 bases lying between them. The CDR3 spells CASSLGQQETQYF. The CDR3 bases are TGTGCCAGCAGCTTAGGACAGCAAGAGACCCAGTACTTC.

The chain links TRBV6-5 to TRBJ1-4; tentatively, D is TRBD1 (5 bases). This CDR3 has 15 amino acids. With 0 bases removed from V and 6 bases from J, the gap between germline ends came to 11 bases. CDR1 is MNHEY and CDR2 is SVGAGI in the germline V gene. DNA of the CDR3: TGTGCCAGCAGTTACTCGGGGGGTTTGGATGAAAAACTGTTTTTT. Translating it yields CASSYSGGLDEKLFF.

The CDR3 DNA follows: TGTGCCAGTAGTGTACACAGGGGCGAGCAGTACTTC. Residues: CASSVHRGEQYF. The rearrangement uses TRBV19 and TRBJ2-7; 7 positions agree with TRBD1. The germline CDR1 and CDR2 sequences are LNHDA and SQIVND (reference sequence). The CDR3 loop spans 12 amino acids. V shed 5 bases, J shed 6 bases, and the junction held 4 bases outside the gene matches.

The chain joins TRBV28 to TRBJ2-1; no firm D call. Per the germline V gene, CDR1 is MDHEN and CDR2 is SYDVKM. V lost 5 bases and J 0 bases, leaving 11 bases between the germline ends. The CDR3 is 15 amino acids. In DNA form, the CDR3 reads TGTGCCAGCAGTCGGAACCCCAGCTCCTACAATGAGCAGTTCTTC. Translating it yields CASSRNPSSYNEQFF.

The rearrangement joins TRBV28 to TRBJ2-2; 12 bases fit TRBD2. Germline V gives CDR1 MDHEN, CDR2 SYDVKM. V lost 5 bases, J lost 7 bases, and 2 bases stayed unmatched. This CDR3 contains 14 residues. The CDR3 region has the DNA TGTGCCAGCAGTCCGGGACTAGCGGGCGGGGAGCTGTTTTTT. Amino acid sequence: CASSPGLAGGELFF.

V usage is TRBV2 and J usage is TRBJ2-1; TRBD2 is a possible D gene (5 bases). The CDR3 spans 16 residues. The V end lost 2 bases, the J end lost 7 bases, and 18 bases lay between the germline ends. Germline V gives CDR1 SNHLY, CDR2 FYNNEI. CDR3: CASSELFAGVGNEQFF. DNA of the CDR3: TGTGCCAGCAGTGAACTCTTCGCGGGTGTCGGAAATGAGCAGTTCTTC.

V usage is TRBV7-9 and J usage is TRBJ2-5, with a tentative D call TRBD2 (5 bases). The CDR3 spans 13 residues. Trimming left V 6 bases short and J 5 bases short, with 13 bases between. Germline lookup yields CDR1 SEHNR and CDR2 FQNEAQ (reference sequence). The CDR3 loop reads CASSLAGWETQYF. CDR3 bases: TGTGCCAGCAGTCTAGCCGGGTGGGAGACCCAGTACTTC.

This clone was observed a single time. This sequence joins TRBV5-4 and TRBJ2-3; tentatively, D is TRBD1 (5 bases). This CDR3 comprises 14 residues. CDR1 SGHNT and CDR2 YYREEE come from the germline V gene (reference sequence). Trimming cost V 1 base and J 4 bases, with 10 bases left between them. CDR3 sequence reads: CASSLRTKADTQYF. The DNA for the CDR3 is TGTGCCAGCAGCTTGAGGACAAAAGCAGATACGCAGTATTTT.

J is TRBJ2-5 and V is TRBV27, with D maybe TRBD1 (5 bases). CDR3 length: 15 amino acids. Germline CDR1 reads MNHEY; CDR2 reads SMNVEV (reference sequence). Between the trimmed V and J ends, which lost 5 bases and 5 bases, there was a span of 18 bases. The DNA for the CDR3 is TGTGCCAGCAGTAGAAAGGTTCAGGGTGGGGAGACCCAGTACTTC. Residues: CASSRKVQGGETQYF.

The chain combines TRBV7-6 with TRBJ1-5; a weak D match, TRBD1 (5 bases). In germline, CDR1 is SGHVS, CDR2 FNYEAQ. V shed 6 bases and J shed 10 bases, with 16 bases lying between them. CDR3 length: 13 residues. This CDR3 reads CASSKDTNLPQHF. In DNA form, the CDR3 reads TGTGCCAGCAGTAAGGACACCAATCTCCCCCAGCATTTT.

The rearrangement links TRBV7-9 to TRBJ2-3; unclear D gene. The CDR3 consists of 14 residues. Trimming removed 5 bases from V and 0 bases from J, with 9 bases in between. Germline V gives CDR1 SEHNR, CDR2 FQNEAQ (reference sequence). The DNA of the CDR3 is TGTGCCAGCAGCCCCCGCTCCAGCACAGATACGCAGTATTTT. It translates to CASSPRSSTDTQYF.

J is TRBJ2-5 and V is TRBV7-2, with D perhaps TRBD1 (5 bases). CDR3 length equals 16 residues. The germline V and J ends were trimmed by 4 bases and 1 base, with 16 bases remaining between them. Per the germline V gene, CDR1 is SGHTA and CDR2 is FQGNSA. The DNA of the CDR3 is TGTGCCAGCAGCTCCCAGGGCGGACAAATCCAAGAGACCCAGTACTTC. Encoded protein: CASSSQGGQIQETQYF. Drawing the rest from reference TRBV7-2 and TRBJ2-5, the complete variable domain is GAGVSQSPSNKVTEKGKDVELRCDPISGHTALYWYRQSLGQGLEFLIYFQGNSAPDKSGLPSDRFSAERTGGSVSTLTIQRTQQEDSAVYLCASSSQGGQIQETQYFGPGTRLLVL.

This clone occurred a few times. J is TRBJ1-3 and V is TRBV11-3, with D unclear. V gave up 7 bases and J gave up 2 bases, with 18 bases separating them. CDR1 SGHNT and CDR2 YENEEA come from the germline V gene. This CDR3 is built from 16 residues. The CDR3 DNA sequence: TGTGCCAGCAACTGGGCCGGTAGAAATACTGGAAACACCATATATTTT. Protein: CASNWAGRNTGNTIYF.

The chain is built from TRBV7-3 and TRBJ2-4; 8 bases match TRBD2. Germline CDR1 is SGHTA and CDR2 is FQGTGA. The CDR3 runs to 15 residues. J lost 4 bases, V lost 5 bases, and 7 bases had no gene match. CDR3 residues: CASSLQVAGKNIQYF. CDR3 in DNA: TGTGCCAGCAGCCTGCAGGTAGCGGGAAAAAACATTCAGTACTTC.

This clone has only a few counts. This CDR3 is CASWGYRGRDEQFF. CDR3 nucleotides: TGTGCCAGCTGGGGCTACAGGGGGCGTGATGAGCAGTTCTTC. The chain uses TRBV6-1 and TRBJ2-1; 9 nucleotides line up with TRBD1. Germline V lookup: CDR1 MNHNS, CDR2 SASEGT. The CDR3 covers 14 residues. V lost 8 bases to trimming and J lost 8 bases; unmatched junction nucleotides: 10.

The chain has TRBV4-1 and TRBJ2-2; TRBD2 agrees at 11 bases. CDR1 and CDR2 from the germline V gene are MGHRA and YSYEKL. The junction had 6 bases not matched to a gene; V was cut back by 3 bases and J by 6 bases. The CDR3 has 16 residues. The CDR3 coding sequence is TGCGCCAGCAGCCAGCCGACTAGCGGGAAGTCCGGGGAGCTGTTTTTT. Residues: CASSQPTSGKSGELFF.

The chain is built from TRBV19 and TRBJ2-2, with 7 bases fitting TRBD2. Germline V lookup: CDR1 LNHDA, CDR2 SQIVND (reference sequence). The CDR3 runs to 13 residues. V gave up 7 bases and J gave up 3 bases; unmatched junction bases: 2. CDR3 residues: CASTGRHTGELFF. In DNA, the CDR3 is TGTGCCAGTACCGGGAGGCACACCGGGGAGCTGTTTTTT.